These T cell receptor beta chains were read from a single sample in a study of blood T cell repertoires in COVID-19. Clones were read by immunoSEQ multiplex PCR, and TCRdb kept only the in-frame ones, dropping some. The sample carries around 250,000 clones, 70% to 90% recorded once. The sample consisted of PBMCs or T cells enriched from blood (not recorded which). The receptor source for this set is a woman in her forties or fifties who had recovered from COVID-19. Both conserved end residues are part of each CDR3. A D gene is named only where the DNA matches it firmly. Clone size is given for some rows only: seen once, a few or many times, or a class if the clone is expanded.

CDR3nt	CDR3aa	v_gene	j_gene	abundance	d_gene
TGTGCCAGCAGCCAAGGTCTTCCGCGGGGAAGAGATACGCAGTATTTT	CASSQGLPRGRDTQYF	TRBV3-1/TRBV3-2	TRBJ2-3	.	.
TGTGCCATCAAGACGGGAGAAGCAGATACGCAGTATTTT	CAIKTGEADTQYF	TRBV10-3	TRBJ2-3	.	.
TGTGCCAGCTCACCTACTAGTGGCGAGCAGTTCTTC	CASSPTSGEQFF	TRBV18	TRBJ2-1	.	.
TGCAGTGCCCTCGACTTGGAAAAACTGTTTTTT	CSALDLEKLFF	TRBV20-1	TRBJ1-4	.	.
TGTGCCTGGCTCAAGATCGCGAGGAACACTGAAGCTTTCTTT	CAWLKIARNTEAFF	TRBV30	TRBJ1-1	few	.
TGTGCCAGCAGCGTAGGAGATCCCCCTCTGTCGGATACGCAGTATTTT	CASSVGDPPLSDTQYF	TRBV9	TRBJ2-3	.	.
TGTGCCAGCTCACCACCCACAGTTAAAAACATTCAGTACTTC	CASSPPTVKNIQYF	TRBV18	TRBJ2-4	.	.
TGTGCCAGTAGCCGGCAGGGGTCTGGAAACACCATATATTTT	CASSRQGSGNTIYF	TRBV19	TRBJ1-3	.	.
TGTGCCAGCAGCGTCGACACTAATCAGCCCCAGCATTTT	CASSVDTNQPQHF	TRBV14	TRBJ1-5	once	.
TGTGCCACCAGTGACCAGAAAGCTGGGGCCAACGTCCTGACTTTC	CATSDQKAGANVLTF	TRBV24-1	TRBJ2-6	.	.
TGTGCCAGCAGCCAGGACAGGGGTGGTTACGGCTACACCTTC	CASSQDRGGYGYTF	TRBV6-5	TRBJ1-2	.	TRBD1
TGTGCCAGCAGAGAGGGACAGGGATTGATCTACGAGCAGTACTTC	CASREGQGLIYEQYF	TRBV13	TRBJ2-7	.	TRBD1
TGTGCCAGCAGTTTATCGGGGGGAGTGGAGACCCAGTACTTC	CASSLSGGVETQYF	TRBV27	TRBJ2-5	.	.
TGTGCCAGCAGCACCCTGGCGGGAGGCACTGAAGCTTTCTTT	CASSTLAGGTEAFF	TRBV5-4	TRBJ1-1	.	.
TGTGCCAGCAGCCTTACAGGGATCCGGGGCTACACCTTC	CASSLTGIRGYTF	TRBV5-6	TRBJ1-2	few	.